This TCR beta chain was documented in a study of cytomegalovirus exposure and HLA in healthy donors. General study findings and limits: Reports described diagnosis of cytomegalovirus status by the classifier as highly specific and sensitive. Productive rates of about 87% or about 30% were seen for most TCR beta V segments in an earlier analysis.

The CDR3 length is 12 residues. Trimming took 5 bases from V and 4 from J, leaving 10 bases between them. Germline assignment: CDR1 GTSNPN and CDR2 SVGIG (reference sequence). Regarding this clone: Its antigen remains unknown.

PCR amplification relied on 60 Vbeta primers (plus 13 Jbeta primers). Assay: immunoSEQ multiplex PCR; the TCRdb copy retains only in-frame clones and omits some. Altogether under 200,000 clones are present, around 82% being singletons, with the ten largest covering around 6%. This TCR came from a man between 35 and 55 years old in good health and CMV-seronegative. The V and J genes are TRBV30 and TRBJ2-3, with D possibly being TRBD2 (5 bases). The sequencing input was PBMCs. This CDR3 is CAWGSGADTQYF. The DNA for the CDR3 is TGTGCCTGGGGATCCGGGGCAGATACGCAGTATTTT.